The 28 T cell receptor beta chains listed next were all sequenced from one sample in a study of T cell responses to AZD1222 COVID-19 vaccine. Here immunoSEQ multiplex PCR was the method, and the copy in TCRdb shows in-frame clones only, minus some. This repertoire shows 130,000 or so clones, 70% to 90% found once; its top ten account for roughly 12%. The sample in question was peripheral blood, obtained on day 0 of AZD1222 vaccination. Receptors were obtained from an adult in good health.

V is TRBV6-4 and J is TRBJ2-7; 10 bases align to TRBD2. CDR3 size: 15 residues. Per the germline V gene, CDR1 is MRHNA and CDR2 is SNTAGT. The V gene end was trimmed by 4 bases and the J gene end by 3 bases; junction bases not matched to a gene: 6. The CDR3 here is CASSAIAGGVYEQYF. The CDR3 coding sequence is TGTGCCAGCAGTGCCATAGCGGGGGGCGTCTACGAGCAGTACTTC.

This clone was seen only once. V gene TRBV5-1 combines with J gene TRBJ1-6; 7 bases align to TRBD1. This CDR3 has 19 residues. Looked up from germline, CDR1 is SGHRS and CDR2 is YFSETQ. The V and J ends lost 4 bases and 6 bases, in that order; junction bases with no gene match: 19. The CDR3, as DNA: TGCGCCAGCAGCCCCCGCCCTAGGACAGGAGGAGGATCTAATTCACCCCTCCACTTT. Encoded protein: CASSPRPRTGGGSNSPLHF.

The genes are TRBV7-2 and TRBJ2-7; TRBD2 matches 15 bases. The CDR3 has 16 residues. Per germline, CDR1 SGHTA and CDR2 FQGNSA. Germline trimming cut 3 bases from V and 7 bases from J; bases unmatched to any gene: 7. The CDR3 DNA reads TGTGCCAGCAGCTTGCCGGGACTAGCGGGAGGTAGGGAGCAGTACTTC. Translated, it gives CASSLPGLAGGREQYF.

Only one count was recorded for this clone. J is TRBJ1-2 and V is TRBV18; D remains unclear. The ends were cut back, 0 bases at V and 7 bases at J, with 12 bases in the middle. Germline CDR1 and CDR2: KGHSH and LQKENI. This CDR3 is 14 amino acids long. CDR3 sequence (DNA): TGTGCCAGCTCACCACCTTCCAGAGGAGGTGGCTACACCTTC. Its translation: CASSPPSRGGGYTF.

The chain recombines TRBV7-2 with TRBJ1-1; the match to TRBD1 covers 8 bases. This CDR3 has 14 amino acids. Germline-derived CDR1 and CDR2 are SGHTA and FQGNSA. After removal of 5 bases from V and 4 bases from J, the junction contained 6 bases not matched to a gene. CDR3 loop: CASSQGQVGTEAFF. The CDR3 nucleotides read TGTGCCAGCAGCCAGGGACAGGTCGGCACTGAAGCTTTCTTT.

The CDR3 DNA follows: TGTGCCAGCAGCCCTGGGGGGGTGGCCCTAAACTACGAGCAGTACTTC. Protein: CASSPGGVALNYEQYF. The rearrangement links TRBV7-9 to TRBJ2-7; 7 bases are a match to TRBD2. Germline CDR1 reads SEHNR; CDR2 reads FQNEAQ (reference sequence). This CDR3 has 16 amino acids. The trim removed 5 bases at V and 3 bases at J, leaving 13 bases unmatched.

This chain connects TRBV6-2 or TRBV6-3 to TRBJ1-5; no definite D call. V dropped 0 bases and J dropped 5 bases, with 8 bases sitting between them. CDR1 and CDR2 (germline): MNHEY, SVGEGT. The CDR3 length is 14 residues. The CDR3 DNA reads as TGTGCCAGCAGTTACTCGAGAGGATATCAGCCCCAGCATTTT. Translating gives CASSYSRGYQPQHF.

J is TRBJ1-2 and V is TRBV7-2; TRBD1 matches at 10 bases. CDR1 and CDR2 (germline): SGHTA, FQGNSA. The V segment lost 1 base and the J segment 1 base; nucleotides outside the gene matches: 9. This CDR3 spans 18 amino acids. CDR3 residues: CASSLVPLGTGDNYGYTF. In DNA, the CDR3 is TGTGCCAGCAGCTTAGTCCCACTGGGGACAGGGGATAACTATGGCTACACCTTC.

This sequence joins TRBV28 and TRBJ2-3; D is unclear. Per germline, CDR1 MDHEN and CDR2 SYDVKM. V lost 6 bases and J lost 8, with 9 bases in between. There are 11 residues in the CDR3. This chain's CDR3 is CASSKLSTQYF. For the CDR3, the DNA is TGTGCCAGCAGCAAGTTGAGTACGCAGTATTTT.

The chain employs TRBV11-1 and TRBJ2-4; D is ambiguous. V was trimmed by 4 bases and J by 2 bases, leaving 6 bases between them. The germline V gene has CDR1 SGHAT and CDR2 FQDESV (reference sequence). The CDR3 totals 13 residues. CDR3 sequence: CASSSPPKNIQYF. The CDR3 DNA sequence: TGTGCCAGCAGCTCCCCCCCCAAAAACATTCAGTACTTC.

This chain uses TRBV5-1 with TRBJ2-3, with 9 bases that match TRBD1. Trimming cost V 9 bases and J 2 bases; bases outside gene matches: 10. Germline assignment: CDR1 SGHRS and CDR2 YFSETQ. This CDR3 has 15 residues. In DNA, the CDR3 is TGCGCCACTTCGGCCGGGACAGGGAACACAGATACGCAGTATTTT. It translates to CATSAGTGNTDTQYF.

The gene calls are TRBV28 and TRBJ2-5, with TRBD2 identical over 8 bases. From germline, CDR1 is MDHEN and CDR2 SYDVKM. Trimming cost V 2 bases and J 9 bases; bases outside gene matches: 17. There are 17 residues in the CDR3. CDR3 sequence (DNA): TGTGCCAGCAGTTTAGTGATAGCGGGGACCCGGATCAGAGCCCAGTACTTC. This encodes CASSLVIAGTRIRAQYF. Using reference TRBV28 and TRBJ2-5 for the parts outside the CDR3, the full variable domain is DVKVTQSSRYLVKRTGEKVFLECVQDMDHENMFWYRQDPGLGLRLIYFSYDVKMKEKGDIPEGYSVSREKKERFSLILESASTNQTSMYLCASSLVIAGTRIRAQYFGPGTRLLVL.

The J gene is TRBJ2-7, the V gene TRBV10-2; TRBD1 is a possible D gene (6 bases). The CDR3 runs to 14 residues. Between the trimmed V and J ends, which lost 4 bases and 7 bases, there was a span of 17 bases. Germline assignment: CDR1 WSHSY and CDR2 SAAADI. The CDR3 sequence is CASSGQGLLEEQYF. For the CDR3, the DNA is TGCGCCAGCAGTGGCCAGGGGTTGTTGGAGGAGCAGTACTTC.

The chain links TRBV19 to TRBJ2-1; TRBD2 aligns across 11 bases. The CDR3 runs 17 residues. Germline assignment: CDR1 LNHDA and CDR2 SQIVND (reference sequence). With 4 bases clipped from V and 10 bases from J, the junction kept 15 bases outside the gene matches. Here the CDR3 reads CASSRGTGRLAGWEQFF. The CDR3 region has the DNA TGTGCCAGTAGTAGGGGAACAGGTCGACTAGCGGGGTGGGAGCAGTTCTTC.

J is TRBJ2-3 and V is TRBV3-1 (or the pseudogene TRBV3-2); 9 nucleotides line up with TRBD2. The CDR3 spans 16 residues. The trim removed 1 base at V and 3 bases at J, leaving 5 bases unmatched. Germline loops: CDR1 LGHDT, CDR2 YNNKEL (reference sequence). CDR3 amino acids: CASSQVGTSITDTQYF. CDR3 DNA: TGTGCCAGCAGCCAAGTTGGGACTAGCATAACAGATACGCAGTATTTT.

The rearrangement links TRBV5-1 to TRBJ2-5; TRBD2 aligns across 7 bases. The CDR3 is 14 residues long. The V gene's germline CDR1 is SGHRS and CDR2 YFSETQ. J lost 2 bases, V lost 0 bases, and 1 base had no gene match. The CDR3 is CASSLVSGQETQYF. CDR3 bases: TGCGCCAGCAGCTTGGTTAGCGGGCAAGAGACCCAGTACTTC.

In this sample, this clone turned up a few times. This chain links TRBV6-2 or TRBV6-3 with TRBJ1-5; 8 bases match TRBD1. The germline gives CDR1 MNHEY, CDR2 SVGEGT. The ends lost 6 bases at V and 6 bases at J; junction bases unmatched: 7. The CDR3 spans 14 residues. DNA for the CDR3: TGTGCCAGCAGCCGACAGGGGCCTGTTCAGCCCCAGCATTTT. Protein product: CASSRQGPVQPQHF.

J is TRBJ2-1 and V is TRBV10-3, with 7 bases aligning to TRBD2. The CDR3 is 13 residues long. The ends lost 10 bases at V and 4 bases at J; junction bases unmatched: 7. The germline V gene encodes CDR1 ENHRY and CDR2 SYGVKD. CDR3 nucleotide sequence: TGTGCCACAACGGGGGGTCCGTACAATGAGCAGTTCTTC. Translated: CATTGGPYNEQFF.

CDR3 residues: CASSSGGYGNTGELFF. The CDR3 DNA is TGTGCCAGCAGCTCGGGCGGATACGGGAACACCGGGGAGCTGTTTTTT. V gene TRBV3-1 (or the pseudogene TRBV3-2) combines with J gene TRBJ2-2; no clear D gene. V lost 5 bases and J lost 1, with 14 bases in between. CDR3 length equals 16 residues. Germline CDR1 reads LGHDT; CDR2 reads YNNKEL (reference sequence).

The rearrangement joins TRBV5-4 to TRBJ2-5, with D maybe TRBD1 (6 bases). Trimming cost V 3 bases and J 2 bases, with 14 bases left between them. The CDR3 has 15 amino acids. Germline-derived CDR1 and CDR2 are SGHNT and YYREEE (reference sequence). CDR3: CASSWWMTGQETQYF. CDR3 in DNA: TGTGCCAGCAGCTGGTGGATGACAGGTCAAGAGACCCAGTACTTC.

The chain has TRBV6-5 and TRBJ2-1; D unresolved. The CDR3 contains 13 residues. The germline V gene encodes CDR1 MNHEY and CDR2 SVGAGI. The V gene lost 6 bases and the J gene lost 5 bases, with 11 bases spanning the gap. Here the CDR3 DNA reads TGTGCCAGCAGCGTCCGGTCAGACAATGAGCAGTTCTTC. It codes for CASSVRSDNEQFF.

The V call is TRBV7-2, the J call TRBJ1-6; D is possibly TRBD1 (5 bases). The CDR3 is 16 amino acids. Germline assignment: CDR1 SGHTA and CDR2 FQGNSA. V lost 2 bases and J lost 10, with 18 bases in between. The CDR3 sequence: CASSLMGGFGLSPLHF. CDR3 DNA sequence: TGTGCCAGCAGCTTAATGGGGGGTTTTGGTTTATCACCCCTCCACTTT.

The chain couples TRBV5-4 to TRBJ2-1; D is tentatively TRBD1 or TRBD2 (7 bases each). In germline, CDR1 is SGHNT, CDR2 YYREEE (reference sequence). V lost 2 bases and J lost 1, with 10 bases in between. The CDR3 sequence is 15 residues long. CDR3 sequence (DNA): TGTGCCAGCAGCTTAGCGGGACAGTCCTACAATGAGCAGTTCTTC. As protein: CASSLAGQSYNEQFF.

This rearrangement joins TRBV28 to TRBJ1-2, with D maybe TRBD1 (5 bases). V was shortened by 10 bases and J by 0 bases, with 9 bases between the two germline ends. CDR1 is MDHEN, CDR2 SYDVKM, per germline. The CDR3 length is 12 residues. The CDR3 loop reads CATRTPNYGYTF. The CDR3, as DNA: TGTGCCACCCGGACACCTAACTATGGCTACACCTTC.

The genes are TRBV6-2 or TRBV6-3 and TRBJ1-6; D remains ambiguous. Between the trimmed V and J ends, which lost 2 bases and 0 bases, there was a span of 5 bases. The V gene's germline CDR1 is MNHEY and CDR2 SVGEGT. The CDR3 covers 15 residues. CDR3 amino acids: CASSYGGSYNSPLHF. The CDR3 DNA reads TGTGCCAGCAGTTACGGCGGCTCCTATAATTCACCCCTCCACTTT.

The chain combines TRBV2 with TRBJ2-2; 7 bases are shared with TRBD1. Germline lookup yields CDR1 SNHLY and CDR2 FYNNEI. V shed 5 bases, J shed 1 base, and the junction held 7 bases outside the gene matches. The CDR3 runs 16 residues. The CDR3 loop reads CASSKPGTENTGELFF. CDR3 DNA: TGTGCCAGCAGTAAACCCGGGACAGAGAACACCGGGGAGCTGTTTTTT.

To note about this clone: One junction end does not reproduce the germline sequence, and a read error may be involved. The chain uses TRBV6-1 and TRBJ1-1; D is uncertain. The CDR3 totals 12 residues. Germline CDR1 and CDR2: MNHNS and SASEGT. CDR3 residues: CASSEAVGRVAF. In DNA form, the CDR3 reads TGTGCCAGCAGTGAAGCGGTAGGGCGGGTCGCCTTT.

Regarding this clone: A read error may account for a junction end that differs from germline. The V call is TRBV6-5, the J call TRBJ2-7, with 7 bases aligning to TRBD2. CDR3 length: 13 residues. Germline CDR1 MNHEY, CDR2 SVGAGI. The CDR3 loop is CASSYERAATSTF. Here the CDR3 DNA reads TGTGCCAGCAGTTATGAACGGGCGGCGACTAGCACATTC.